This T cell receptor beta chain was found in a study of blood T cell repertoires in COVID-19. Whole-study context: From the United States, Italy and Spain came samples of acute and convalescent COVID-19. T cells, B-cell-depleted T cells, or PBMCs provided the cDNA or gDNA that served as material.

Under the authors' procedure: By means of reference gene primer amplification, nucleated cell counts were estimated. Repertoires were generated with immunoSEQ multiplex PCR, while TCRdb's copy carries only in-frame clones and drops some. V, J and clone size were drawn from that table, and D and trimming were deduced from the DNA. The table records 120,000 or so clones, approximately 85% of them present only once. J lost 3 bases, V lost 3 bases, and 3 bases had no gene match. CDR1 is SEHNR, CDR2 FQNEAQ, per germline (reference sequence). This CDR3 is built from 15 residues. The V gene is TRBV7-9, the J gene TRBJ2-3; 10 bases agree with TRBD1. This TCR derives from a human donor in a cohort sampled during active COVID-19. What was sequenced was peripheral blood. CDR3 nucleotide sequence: TGTGCCAGCAGCTTGGGACAGGGGAGGACAGATACGCAGTATTTT. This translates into CASSLGQGRTDTQYF.